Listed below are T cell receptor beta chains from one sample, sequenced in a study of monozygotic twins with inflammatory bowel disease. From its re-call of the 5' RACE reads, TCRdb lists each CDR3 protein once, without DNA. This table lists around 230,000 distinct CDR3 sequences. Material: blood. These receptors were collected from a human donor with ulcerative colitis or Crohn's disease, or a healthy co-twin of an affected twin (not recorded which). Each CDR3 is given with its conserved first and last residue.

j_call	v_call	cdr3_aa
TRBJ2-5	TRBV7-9	CASSTPGGFETQYF
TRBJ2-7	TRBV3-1	CASSTRTSGAYEQYF
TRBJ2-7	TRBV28	CASIQDRNPYEQYF
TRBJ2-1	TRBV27	CASSFFTDRVGEQFF
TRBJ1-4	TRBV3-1	CASSQDEAFLFF
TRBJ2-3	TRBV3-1	CASSPRLAGLQYF
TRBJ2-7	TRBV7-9	CASSLGSGPYEQYF
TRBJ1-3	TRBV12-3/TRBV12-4	CASSRQPLRGNTIYF
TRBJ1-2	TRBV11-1	CASSLEQGTKMGGLGYTF
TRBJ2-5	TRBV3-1	CASSQLPAGRQETQYF
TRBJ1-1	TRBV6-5	CASSYQGAGTEAFF
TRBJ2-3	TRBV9	CASSVATGARTDTQYF
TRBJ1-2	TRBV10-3	CAISGDLNYGYTF
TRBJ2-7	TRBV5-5	CASSLVLAGREQYF
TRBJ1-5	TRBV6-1	CASSELGLYQPQHF
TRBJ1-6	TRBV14	CASSQGWWGLNSPLHF
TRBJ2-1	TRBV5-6	CASRLLAGGPPYNEQFF
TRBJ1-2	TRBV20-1	CSARQGVNYGYTF
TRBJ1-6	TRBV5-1	CASSQGTSNSPLHF
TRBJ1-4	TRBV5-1	CASSLTGGQDEKLFF
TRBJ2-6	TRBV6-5	CASSYSRANVLTF
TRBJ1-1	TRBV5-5	CASSFSLYTSNTEAFF
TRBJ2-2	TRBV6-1	CASIPWRGGGTGELFF
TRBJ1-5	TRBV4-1	CASSQVNMGFPDQPQHF
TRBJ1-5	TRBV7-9	CASSLDGDSNQPQHF
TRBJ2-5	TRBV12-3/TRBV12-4	CASSLSERGEKSYQETQYF
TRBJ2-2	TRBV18	CASSSTGPNTGELFF
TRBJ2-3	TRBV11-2	CASSPDFWSGGSTDTQYF
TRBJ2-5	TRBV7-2	CASSSLAGLETQYF
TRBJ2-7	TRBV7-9	CASSPRTVDQQYF
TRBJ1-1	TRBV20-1	CSAWDPRIGTEAFF
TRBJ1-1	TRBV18	CASSLQEVGQGIEAFF
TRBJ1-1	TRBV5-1	CASSTTAGQGGTEAFF
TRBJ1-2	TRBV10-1	CASSDLRDNGYTF
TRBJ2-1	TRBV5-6	CASSFFNNEQFF
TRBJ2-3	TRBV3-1	CASRTSATMDTQYF
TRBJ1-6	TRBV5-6	CASSGLNNSPLHF
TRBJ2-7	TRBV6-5	CASSLLSSYEQYF
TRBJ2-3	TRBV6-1	CASNLNRDISTDTQYF
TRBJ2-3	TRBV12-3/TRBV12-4	CASSPLAGGLPVTQYF
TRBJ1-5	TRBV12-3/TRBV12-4	CASSLRGSPQHF
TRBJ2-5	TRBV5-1	CASSPRRFWETQYF
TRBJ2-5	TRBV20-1	CSASLAGQETQYF
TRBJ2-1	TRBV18	CASSPRVGETKDNEQFF
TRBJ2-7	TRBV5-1	CASSDPYEQYF
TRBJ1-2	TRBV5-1	CASSLVRAGTHYGYTF
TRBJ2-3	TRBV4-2	CASSQERGPDTQYF
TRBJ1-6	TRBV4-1	CASSLRQVNNSPLHF
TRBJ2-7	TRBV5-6	CASSPGTRNYEQYF
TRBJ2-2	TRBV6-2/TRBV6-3	CASSYFPPLAGDNTGELFF
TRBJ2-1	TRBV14	CASRQTGGLLNEQFF
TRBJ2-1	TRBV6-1	CASRLPGPYNEQFF
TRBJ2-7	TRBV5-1	CASSLEAREQYF
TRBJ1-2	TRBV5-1	CASSPEQGAMEGYTF
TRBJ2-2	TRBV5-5	CASSSATGGSAGELFF
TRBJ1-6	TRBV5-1	CASSFGESSYNSPLHF
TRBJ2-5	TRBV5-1	CASRDRSSQETQYF
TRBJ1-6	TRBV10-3	CAISEGTGDYSPLHF
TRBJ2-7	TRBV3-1	CASSFDRFSYEQYF
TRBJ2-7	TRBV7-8	CASSLTGPPRQKSSYEQYF